These 17 T cell receptor beta chains came from one sample sequenced in a study of T cell responses to AZD1222 COVID-19 vaccine. Clones were sequenced by immunoSEQ multiplex PCR, and TCRdb holds only the in-frame ones, with some missing. This repertoire shows approximately 210,000 clones, around 94% found once; its top ten account for around 1.7%. Sequenced material: peripheral blood, taken 28 days after the second dose of the MenACWY control vaccine. These receptors came from an adult who received the MenACWY meningococcal vaccine as a control.

The rearrangement links TRBV11-2 to TRBJ2-1; D call uncertain. CDR1 and CDR2 from the germline V gene are SGHAT and FQNNGV. The CDR3 has 17 residues. The V end lost 0 bases, the J end lost 0 bases, and 12 bases lay between the germline ends. For the CDR3, the DNA is TGTGCCAGCAGCTTAGAAACAGCAGGCAGCTCCTACAATGAGCAGTTCTTC. Its translation is CASSLETAGSSYNEQFF.

This rearrangement joins TRBV9 to TRBJ1-4, with a tentative D call TRBD1 (5 bases). Germline-derived CDR1 and CDR2 are SGDLS and YYNGEE. With 0 bases removed from V and 2 bases from J, the gap between germline ends came to 14 bases. This CDR3 region has 17 residues. The CDR3 protein is CASSVDPPGGTNEKLFF. The CDR3 DNA reads TGTGCCAGCAGCGTAGATCCCCCCGGGGGGACTAATGAAAAACTGTTTTTT.

This sequence joins TRBV28 and TRBJ2-5, with 8 bases fitting TRBD2. The V and J ends lost 5 bases and 5 bases, in that order; junction bases with no gene match: 19. Germline V gene sequence: CDR1 MDHEN, CDR2 SYDVKM. The CDR3 spans 18 residues. The CDR3 loop is CASSPEPPGTSVFETQYF. CDR3 DNA sequence: TGTGCCAGCAGTCCAGAACCACCCGGGACTAGTGTGTTTGAGACCCAGTACTTC.

CDR3 loop: CASSLAAPGGSSYEQYF. The CDR3 nucleotides read TGTGCCAGCAGCTTAGCCGCACCAGGGGGCTCCTCCTACGAGCAGTACTTC. The chain employs TRBV11-2 and TRBJ2-7, with 8 bases matching TRBD1. CDR1 SGHAT and CDR2 FQNNGV come from the germline V gene. J gave up 0 bases and V 1 base, and 8 bases lay outside the gene matches. The CDR3 runs 17 residues.

The V gene is TRBV12-3 or TRBV12-4, the J gene TRBJ1-1; unclear D gene. The CDR3 length is 12 residues. Between the trimmed V and J ends, which lost 5 bases and 0 bases, there was a span of 4 bases. CDR3 in amino acids: CASSRLNTEAFF. DNA of the CDR3: TGTGCCAGCAGTCGATTGAACACTGAAGCTTTCTTT.

This clone has just one count. The chain links TRBV9 to TRBJ1-5; TRBD1 is a possible D gene (5 bases). Germline CDR1 is SGDLS and CDR2 is YYNGEE. Trimming removed 2 bases at V and 1 base at J, with 22 bases between. This CDR3 spans 19 amino acids. This chain's CDR3 is CASSVPNKGTEKSNQPQHF. The DNA for the CDR3 is TGTGCCAGCAGCGTGCCTAATAAGGGGACGGAGAAAAGCAATCAGCCCCAGCATTTT.

This clone was seen once. The chain links TRBV19 to TRBJ2-7; maybe TRBD1 (5 bases). V lost 2 bases to trimming and J lost 3 bases, with 11 bases between them. This CDR3 has 14 amino acids. The germline gives CDR1 LNHDA, CDR2 SQIVND (reference sequence). The CDR3: CASSITGWVYEQYF. The CDR3 DNA is TGTGCCAGTAGTATAACAGGCTGGGTCTACGAGCAGTACTTC.

For this clone: Other DNA sequences in this specimen translate into the identical CDR3. V usage is TRBV7-9 and J usage is TRBJ1-1, with D hard to call. The CDR3 length is 13 residues. Deletions cut 1 base from V and 4 bases from J, with 7 bases between. Germline V lookup: CDR1 SEHNR, CDR2 FQNEAQ (reference sequence). The CDR3 DNA follows: TGTGCCAGCAGCTTAGGGGGAGCCACTGAAGCTTTCTTT. Encoded protein: CASSLGGATEAFF. The complete variable domain, with remaining parts taken from reference TRBV7-9 and TRBJ1-1, reads DTGVSQNPRHKITKRGQNVTFRCDPISEHNRLYWYRQTLGQGPEFLTYFQNEAQLEKSRLLSDRFSAERPKGSFSTLEIQRTEQGDSAMYLCASSLGGATEAFFGQGTRLTVV.

The J gene is TRBJ2-3, the V gene TRBV7-2; 9 bases align to TRBD2. The trim removed 6 bases at V and 2 bases at J, leaving 3 bases unmatched. In germline, CDR1 is SGHTA, CDR2 FQGNSA. The CDR3 is 14 residues long. The CDR3 sequence: CASRASGVTDTQYF. CDR3 coding DNA: TGTGCCAGCAGGGCTAGCGGGGTCACAGATACGCAGTATTTT.

This chain connects TRBV5-1 to TRBJ2-5, with no clear D. V was clipped by 1 base and J by 2 bases, with 18 bases between them. This CDR3 spans 17 amino acids. The germline V gene encodes CDR1 SGHRS and CDR2 YFSETQ. DNA of the CDR3: TGCGCCAGCAGCTTGTATCCCGGGCGTCAGGTTCAAGAGACCCAGTACTTC. Translation gives CASSLYPGRQVQETQYF. Looking up the rest from reference TRBV5-1 and TRBJ2-5 gives the full variable domain: KAGVTQTPRYLIKTRGQQVTLSCSPISGHRSVSWYQQTPGQGLQFLFEYFSETQRNKGNFPGRFSGRQFSNSRSEMNVSTLELGDSALYLCASSLYPGRQVQETQYFGPGTRLLVL.

The chain combines TRBV30 with TRBJ1-5, with D possibly matching TRBD1 (5 bases). Germline CDR1 GTSNPN, CDR2 SVGIG (reference sequence). The CDR3 covers 12 residues. Trimming left V 4 bases short and J 7 bases short, with 11 bases between. The CDR3 nucleotides are TGTGCCTGGAACGAGGGACTACAGCCCCAGCATTTT. Translation: CAWNEGLQPQHF.

The chain uses TRBV7-2 and TRBJ2-3; D possibly corresponds to TRBD2 (5 bases). Trimming cost V 7 bases and J 1 base, with 12 bases left between them. CDR1 and CDR2 from the germline V gene are SGHTA and FQGNSA. This CDR3 has 14 residues. CDR3 nucleotide sequence: TGTGCCAGCATCCCAGCGGATGGCACAGATACGCAGTATTTT. Translated, it gives CASIPADGTDTQYF.

This clone turned up a few times. This chain connects TRBV6-1 to TRBJ1-4; D is perhaps TRBD1 (5 bases). The CDR3 has 16 amino acids. From germline, CDR1 is MNHNS and CDR2 SASEGT. V dropped 1 base and J dropped 3 bases, with 12 bases sitting between them. CDR3 region: CASSEEVGAPNEKLFF. DNA of the CDR3: TGTGCCAGCAGTGAAGAAGTCGGGGCCCCTAATGAAAAACTGTTTTTT.

The chain employs TRBV15 and TRBJ1-2; D is uncertain. This CDR3 is 13 amino acids long. V lost 2 bases to trimming and J lost 6 bases, with 10 bases between them. Germline V gene lookup returns CDR1 LNHNV and CDR2 YYDKDF (reference sequence). The DNA for the CDR3 is TGTGCCACCAGCAGAAGGACGCGGGATGGCTACACCTTC. Its protein is CATSRRTRDGYTF.

The chain carries TRBV30 and TRBJ2-7, with TRBD1 matching over 8 bases. The CDR3 contains 12 residues. Trimming cost V 4 bases and J 3 bases; bases outside gene matches: 2. From germline, CDR1 is GTSNPN and CDR2 SVGIG (reference sequence). The CDR3 nucleotides read TGTGCCTGGACAGGGGGCTTCTACGAGCAGTACTTC. This gives the protein CAWTGGFYEQYF.

The chain uses TRBV11-2 and TRBJ1-4, with 7 bases matching TRBD1. Trimming took 2 bases from V and 5 from J; bases not matched to a gene: 5. CDR1 is SGHAT, CDR2 FQNNGV, per germline. CDR3 length: 15 amino acids. CDR3 DNA sequence: TGTGCCAGCAGCTTACAGGGACAGCCGAATGAAAAACTGTTTTTT. Protein: CASSLQGQPNEKLFF.

In its sample, this clone was seen once. The chain joins TRBV9 to TRBJ2-7; TRBD2 matches at 9 bases. The CDR3 consists of 16 residues. Germline CDR1 is SGDLS and CDR2 is YYNGEE. V gave up 4 bases and J gave up 2 bases; unmatched junction bases: 10. The CDR3 is CASSPERLAGTYEQYF. CDR3 bases: TGTGCCAGCAGCCCAGAAAGGCTAGCGGGGACCTACGAGCAGTACTTC.